Listed below are T cell receptor beta chains from one sample, sequenced in a study of identical twins. TCRdb used MiXCR to reprocess the 5' RACE reads, holding one entry per CDR3 protein. The sample has approximately 590,000 distinct CDR3 sequences, 9.6% seen once. A further study also used this sample, focusing on yellow fever vaccine responses in identical twins.

Sequencing input: PBMCs. These receptors all stem from a woman under 30 in good health. The CDR3 runs from the conserved cysteine through the conserved F or W. D genes are given only for firm matches. Clone size is given for some rows only: seen once, a few or many times, or a class if the clone is expanded.

clone size: few
J gene: TRBJ1-5
D gene: .
V gene: TRBV6-2/TRBV6-3
CDR3 DNA: TGTGCCAGCGGGGACGCTCGCGATCAGCCCCAGCATTTT
CDR3 protein: CASGDARDQPQHF

clone size: .
J gene: TRBJ2-7
D gene: TRBD1
V gene: TRBV7-9
CDR3 DNA: TGTGCCAGCAGCGGGGGACAGCGACACACCTACGAGCAGTACTTC
CDR3 protein: CASSGGQRHTYEQYF

clone size: few
J gene: TRBJ2-3
D gene: TRBD2
V gene: TRBV20-1
CDR3 DNA: TGCAGTGCTAGGGTGTCCAGCGGGGGGGTTACGCAGTATTTT
CDR3 protein: CSARVSSGGVTQYF

clone size: many
J gene: TRBJ2-1
D gene: .
V gene: TRBV6-5
CDR3 DNA: TGTGCCAGCAGTTACTTACTAGGAGCAGTCCAATTTAATGAGCAGTTCTTC
CDR3 protein: CASSYLLGAVQFNEQFF

clone size: .
J gene: TRBJ2-1
D gene: .
V gene: TRBV2
CDR3 DNA: TGTGCCAGCAGTGATCATCCCCGGGATCAGGACAATGAGCAGTTCTTC
CDR3 protein: CASSDHPRDQDNEQFF

clone size: .
J gene: TRBJ2-5
D gene: .
V gene: TRBV28
CDR3 DNA: TGTGCCAGCAGTTTCAGGCACAAAGAGACCCAGTACTTC
CDR3 protein: CASSFRHKETQYF

clone size: many
J gene: TRBJ2-5
D gene: .
V gene: TRBV7-2
CDR3 DNA: TGTGCCAGCACCAACGGGGGCCAGGAGACCCAGTACTTC
CDR3 protein: CASTNGGQETQYF

clone size: many
J gene: TRBJ2-1
D gene: .
V gene: TRBV6-1
CDR3 DNA: TGTGCCAGCAGCGGCTGGACAGACTACAATGAGCAGTTCTTC
CDR3 protein: CASSGWTDYNEQFF

clone size: many
J gene: TRBJ1-2
D gene: .
V gene: TRBV20-1
CDR3 DNA: TGCAGTGCTAGAGATCTCGCTGGTGGCTACACCTTC
CDR3 protein: CSARDLAGGYTF

clone size: many
J gene: TRBJ2-6
D gene: .
V gene: TRBV28
CDR3 DNA: TGTGCCAGCAGGGACACCTCTGGGGCCAACGTCCTGACTTTC
CDR3 protein: CASRDTSGANVLTF

clone size: few
J gene: TRBJ2-5
D gene: TRBD1
V gene: TRBV7-9
CDR3 DNA: TGTGCCAGCAGCTTAACGGGACAGGACTTCTTC
CDR3 protein: CASSLTGQDFF

clone size: .
J gene: TRBJ2-7
D gene: .
V gene: TRBV20-1
CDR3 DNA: TGCAGTGCTAGAGAATGGGGTACCTACGAGCAGTACTTC
CDR3 protein: CSAREWGTYEQYF

clone size: many
J gene: TRBJ2-1
D gene: .
V gene: TRBV15
CDR3 DNA: TGTGCCACCAGCAGCGGACCCAAAGAGCAGTTCTTC
CDR3 protein: CATSSGPKEQFF

clone size: many
J gene: TRBJ2-2
D gene: TRBD2
V gene: TRBV7-9
CDR3 DNA: TGTGCCAGCAGCCCAAGACTAGCGGGAGTTACCGGGGAGCTGTTTTTT
CDR3 protein: CASSPRLAGVTGELFF

clone size: many
J gene: TRBJ2-3
D gene: .
V gene: TRBV5-8
CDR3 DNA: TGTGCCAGCACCCCCAGGGGTGGCACGGCCGGCACAGATACGCAGTATTTT
CDR3 protein: CASTPRGGTAGTDTQYF

clone size: .
J gene: TRBJ2-1
D gene: TRBD2
V gene: TRBV7-3
CDR3 DNA: TGTGCCAGCAGCTTGTCAGCGGGGGGGTTCAATGAGCAGTTCTTC
CDR3 protein: CASSLSAGGFNEQFF

clone size: few
J gene: TRBJ2-2
D gene: .
V gene: TRBV18
CDR3 DNA: TGTGCCAGCTCACCTGAGGCACCTGGACTCCACGGGGAGCTGTTTTTT
CDR3 protein: CASSPEAPGLHGELFF

clone size: many
J gene: TRBJ2-1
D gene: .
V gene: TRBV3-1
CDR3 DNA: TGTGCCAGCCAGGCCAGGGTTGGCTACAATGAGCAGTTCTTC
CDR3 protein: CASQARVGYNEQFF

clone size: .
J gene: TRBJ2-5
D gene: TRBD1
V gene: TRBV25-1
CDR3 DNA: TGTGCCAGCAGCGGACAGGAGGAAATTGAAGAGACCCAGTACTTC
CDR3 protein: CASSGQEEIEETQYF

clone size: .
J gene: TRBJ2-3
D gene: .
V gene: TRBV13
CDR3 DNA: TGTGCCAGCAGCCCCAACTCTGGTACGCAGTATTTT
CDR3 protein: CASSPNSGTQYF

clone size: .
J gene: TRBJ1-1
D gene: TRBD1
V gene: TRBV5-6
CDR3 DNA: TGTGCCAGCAGCACCGGGACAGACATGAACACTGAAGCTTTCTTT
CDR3 protein: CASSTGTDMNTEAFF

clone size: many
J gene: TRBJ2-7
D gene: .
V gene: TRBV7-9
CDR3 DNA: TGTGCCAGCAGCTTTTGGGGACGGTACGAGCAGTACTTC
CDR3 protein: CASSFWGRYEQYF

clone size: few
J gene: TRBJ1-2
D gene: .
V gene: TRBV5-6
CDR3 DNA: TGTGCCAGCAGCTCTCGGACAGTCTATGGCTACACCTTC
CDR3 protein: CASSSRTVYGYTF

clone size: many
J gene: TRBJ2-6
D gene: .
V gene: TRBV29-1
CDR3 DNA: TGCAGCGTTGTTCCGGGCCCTGGGGCCAACGTCCTGACTTTC
CDR3 protein: CSVVPGPGANVLTF

clone size: .
J gene: TRBJ1-2
D gene: .
V gene: TRBV20-1
CDR3 DNA: TGCAGTGCTAGCACGAGCAGGATTTTGGGGAGTGGCTACACCTTC
CDR3 protein: CSASTSRILGSGYTF

clone size: .
J gene: TRBJ1-5
D gene: .
V gene: TRBV20-1
CDR3 DNA: TGCAGTGCTAGTGATCAGCCCCAGCATTTT
CDR3 protein: CSASDQPQHF

clone size: .
J gene: TRBJ2-1
D gene: TRBD1
V gene: TRBV4-3
CDR3 DNA: TGCGCCAGCAGCCAGTATACAGGGGACAATGAGCAGTTCTTC
CDR3 protein: CASSQYTGDNEQFF

clone size: many
J gene: TRBJ2-4
D gene: TRBD2
V gene: TRBV20-1
CDR3 DNA: TGCAGTGCTAGAGATCCTAGCGGGAGAAGTGGAGGAGACATTCAGTACTTC
CDR3 protein: CSARDPSGRSGGDIQYF

clone size: .
J gene: TRBJ1-2
D gene: .
V gene: TRBV6-1
CDR3 DNA: TGTGCCAGCAGCCAGGGTTCGCCCAACTATGGCTACACCTTC
CDR3 protein: CASSQGSPNYGYTF

clone size: few
J gene: TRBJ2-7
D gene: TRBD2
V gene: TRBV6-6
CDR3 DNA: TGTGCCAGCAGAGAACTAGCGGGCCCCGAGCAGTACTTC
CDR3 protein: CASRELAGPEQYF

clone size: many
J gene: TRBJ2-5
D gene: .
V gene: TRBV28
CDR3 DNA: TGTGCCAGCAGTTTGGGCCTCAAGGGAGAGACCCAGTACTTC
CDR3 protein: CASSLGLKGETQYF

clone size: few
J gene: TRBJ2-5
D gene: .
V gene: TRBV5-1
CDR3 DNA: TGCGCCAGCAGCCCAGTCCGGGACTTAACACAAGAGACCCAGTACTTC
CDR3 protein: CASSPVRDLTQETQYF

clone size: few
J gene: TRBJ2-3
D gene: .
V gene: TRBV4-3
CDR3 DNA: TGCGCCAGCAGCCAAGATAATTTGGGGGGTAATACGCAGTATTTT
CDR3 protein: CASSQDNLGGNTQYF

clone size: .
J gene: TRBJ2-3
D gene: .
V gene: TRBV4-1
CDR3 DNA: TGCGCCAGCAGCCAAGATCTCCTGGCAGATACGCAGTATTTT
CDR3 protein: CASSQDLLADTQYF

clone size: many
J gene: TRBJ2-2
D gene: .
V gene: TRBV29-1
CDR3 DNA: TGCAGCGTTGGGTCCGGGACAATAACCGGGGAGCTGTTTTTT
CDR3 protein: CSVGSGTITGELFF

clone size: .
J gene: TRBJ1-5
D gene: TRBD1
V gene: TRBV20-1
CDR3 DNA: TGCAGTGCTAGAGATACCGGGACAGGGGGCTTTGGCAATCAGCCCCAGCATTTT
CDR3 protein: CSARDTGTGGFGNQPQHF

clone size: .
J gene: TRBJ2-5
D gene: .
V gene: TRBV9
CDR3 DNA: TGTGCCAGCAGCGATGGGCCCCAAGAGACCCAGTACTTC
CDR3 protein: CASSDGPQETQYF

clone size: many
J gene: TRBJ2-7
D gene: .
V gene: TRBV2
CDR3 DNA: TGTGCCAGCAGTGATGGGCAGGGAGGTCCCTACGAGCAGTACTTC
CDR3 protein: CASSDGQGGPYEQYF

clone size: few
J gene: TRBJ1-2
D gene: .
V gene: TRBV19
CDR3 DNA: TGTGCCAGTAGTCGAGCGCCATCCTATGGCTACACCTTC
CDR3 protein: CASSRAPSYGYTF

clone size: many
J gene: TRBJ1-6
D gene: .
V gene: TRBV20-1
CDR3 DNA: TGCAGTGCCCTTTCCGGCAATTCACCCCTCCACTTT
CDR3 protein: CSALSGNSPLHF

clone size: few
J gene: TRBJ2-3
D gene: TRBD2
V gene: TRBV11-2
CDR3 DNA: TGTGCCAGCTCCCAGGTCCTAGCGGGAGACGGGGGATGGGATACGCAGTATTTT
CDR3 protein: CASSQVLAGDGGWDTQYF

clone size: .
J gene: TRBJ2-7
D gene: .
V gene: TRBV28
CDR3 DNA: TGTGCCGGCAGTTTCCCCCGGGACGGGGCCTACGAGCAGTACTTC
CDR3 protein: CAGSFPRDGAYEQYF

clone size: many
J gene: TRBJ2-3
D gene: .
V gene: TRBV5-1
CDR3 DNA: TGCGCCAGCAGCTTGGGGCCTCAGTCAGATACGCAGTATTTT
CDR3 protein: CASSLGPQSDTQYF

clone size: .
J gene: TRBJ2-3
D gene: .
V gene: TRBV5-1
CDR3 DNA: TGCGCCAGCAGCTTTGGCCTCCTCCCCCCAGATACGCAGTATTTT
CDR3 protein: CASSFGLLPPDTQYF

clone size: few
J gene: TRBJ2-2
D gene: TRBD1
V gene: TRBV6-5
CDR3 DNA: TGTGCCAGCAGTTCCCTCGGGGGCAGGGGGCTGACCGGGGAGCTGTTTTTT
CDR3 protein: CASSSLGGRGLTGELFF

clone size: many
J gene: TRBJ2-1
D gene: .
V gene: TRBV7-2
CDR3 DNA: TGTGCCAGCAGCTTACGATACAATGAGCAGTTCTTC
CDR3 protein: CASSLRYNEQFF

clone size: .
J gene: TRBJ1-3
D gene: TRBD1
V gene: TRBV5-5
CDR3 DNA: TGTGCCAGCACCACGACAGGGACCTCTGGAAACACCATATATTTT
CDR3 protein: CASTTTGTSGNTIYF

clone size: .
J gene: TRBJ2-3
D gene: TRBD2
V gene: TRBV12-3/TRBV12-4
CDR3 DNA: TGTGCCAGCAGTCCTCGGGGGGGGCGGGGGAGCACAGATACGCAGTATTTT
CDR3 protein: CASSPRGGRGSTDTQYF

clone size: .
J gene: TRBJ2-3
D gene: TRBD2
V gene: TRBV24-1
CDR3 DNA: TGTGCCACCAGTGATAGCGGGAGGACAACAGATACGCAGTATTTT
CDR3 protein: CATSDSGRTTDTQYF

clone size: .
J gene: TRBJ2-7
D gene: TRBD2
V gene: TRBV4-2
CDR3 DNA: TGTGCCAGCAGCCAGTCGTCGTGGGGGGGCTACGAGCAGTACTTC
CDR3 protein: CASSQSSWGGYEQYF

clone size: few
J gene: TRBJ2-2
D gene: TRBD1
V gene: TRBV11-2
CDR3 DNA: TGTGCCAGCAGCTTTGGGACAGTGAACACCGGGGAGCTGTTTTTT
CDR3 protein: CASSFGTVNTGELFF

clone size: .
J gene: TRBJ1-3
D gene: TRBD1
V gene: TRBV27
CDR3 DNA: TGTGCCAGCAGTTTAGCAGGGGGCTCTGGAAACACCATATATTTT
CDR3 protein: CASSLAGGSGNTIYF

clone size: .
J gene: TRBJ2-7
D gene: .
V gene: TRBV25-1
CDR3 DNA: TGTGCCAGCGCACGGGGAACCGAGCAGTACTTC
CDR3 protein: CASARGTEQYF

clone size: few
J gene: TRBJ2-7
D gene: .
V gene: TRBV4-1
CDR3 DNA: TGCGCCAGCAGCCAAGCCGGACTGAACCCCTACGAGCAGTACTTC
CDR3 protein: CASSQAGLNPYEQYF

clone size: few
J gene: TRBJ2-7
D gene: .
V gene: TRBV7-9
CDR3 DNA: TGTGCCAGCAGCTTACGCGGGGCACCGGAGCAGTACTTC
CDR3 protein: CASSLRGAPEQYF

clone size: few
J gene: TRBJ2-5
D gene: .
V gene: TRBV6-5
CDR3 DNA: TGTGCCAGCAGTTACTCGCGAGTTACCCAAGAGACCCAGTACTTC
CDR3 protein: CASSYSRVTQETQYF

clone size: .
J gene: TRBJ1-4
D gene: .
V gene: TRBV5-1
CDR3 DNA: TGCGCCAGCAGCTTGAAGACAACTAATGAAAAACTGTTTTTT
CDR3 protein: CASSLKTTNEKLFF

clone size: many
J gene: TRBJ2-3
D gene: .
V gene: TRBV5-6
CDR3 DNA: TGTGCCAGCAGCTGGATGGACATAGATACGCAGTATTTT
CDR3 protein: CASSWMDIDTQYF